Following are 24 T cell receptor beta chains from one sample sequenced in a study of human T cells and chemical hapten exposure. TCRdb re-called the RACE reads with MiXCR, one entry per CDR3 protein. The table lists around 260,000 distinct CDR3 sequences, roughly 8.9% of them singletons. The sample's time point: pre-sensitization, week 0. Treatment here: therapeutic diphenylcyclopropenone sensitization with weekly scalp DPC. Material: whole blood, obtained in connection with sensitization to the hapten diphenylcyclopropenone (DPC). Source of these receptors: a woman aged 40 to 50 with alopecia areata. Some clones in this sample may be carry-over from other donors' samples.

This sequence joins TRBV18 and TRBJ1-1; D may be TRBD1 (6 bases). Trimming cost V 0 bases and J 11 bases, with 16 bases left between them. The CDR3 runs to 14 residues. The germline gives CDR1 KGHSH, CDR2 LQKENI. For the CDR3, the DNA is TGTGCCAGCTCACCACCAGCGGGGGCAGAGTTTGCTTTCTTT. Encoded protein: CASSPPAGAEFAFF.

The rearrangement joins TRBV20-1 to TRBJ1-1, with D hard to call. The V end lost 1 base, the J end lost 5 bases, and 11 bases lay between the germline ends. The CDR3 covers 13 residues. Looked up from germline, CDR1 is DFQATT and CDR2 is SNEGSKA (reference sequence). The CDR3 nucleotides are TGCAGTGCTAGAGTTTCTGCCCCGACTGAAGCTTTCTTT. Translation gives CSARVSAPTEAFF.

The V call is TRBV13, the J call TRBJ1-2; possibly TRBD1 for D (5 bases). This CDR3 comprises 12 residues. The V gene lost 10 bases and the J gene lost 6 bases, with 15 bases spanning the gap. CDR1 is PRHDT and CDR2 is FYEKMQ in the germline V gene (reference sequence). CDR3 sequence (DNA): TGTGCCACCTATTCAGGGAAGGATGGCTACACCTTC. Its protein product is CATYSGKDGYTF.

The J gene is TRBJ2-1, the V gene TRBV6-5; 11 bases agree with TRBD1. V lost 1 base and J lost 9; bases outside the gene matches: 5. The length of the CDR3 is 15 residues. The germline CDR1 and CDR2 sequences are MNHEY and SVGAGI. In nucleotides, the CDR3 is TGTGCCAGCAGTTACTTAGGACAGGGGGCTGGTGAGCAGTTCTTC. The encoded protein is CASSYLGQGAGEQFF.

This clonotype has a handful of counts. The chain uses TRBV24-1 and TRBJ2-2; 10 bases agree with TRBD2. This CDR3 is 19 amino acids long. Germline V lookup: CDR1 KGHDR, CDR2 SFDVKD. The trim removed 9 bases at V and 3 bases at J, leaving 18 bases unmatched. DNA of the CDR3: TGTGCCACCCTCCGAGGGCCGTTACTAGCGGGAAAACACACCGGGGAGCTGTTTTTT. Translated: CATLRGPLLAGKHTGELFF.

This clonotype has more than one count but fewer than ten. The chain employs TRBV7-9 and TRBJ2-2, with D possibly being TRBD2 (5 bases). In germline, CDR1 is SEHNR, CDR2 FQNEAQ (reference sequence). Trimming took 5 bases from V and 3 from J, leaving 16 bases between them. CDR3 size: 16 residues. DNA for the CDR3: TGTGCCAGCAGCCCCAGGTCGAGGGCGGACACCGGGGAGCTGTTTTTT. Translation gives CASSPRSRADTGELFF.

This chain links TRBV3-1 with TRBJ1-5; possible D gene TRBD1, 6 bases. The CDR3 runs 14 residues. Germline V gene lookup returns CDR1 LGHDT and CDR2 YNNKEL (reference sequence). V was shortened by 2 bases and J by 3 bases, with 8 bases between the two germline ends. In DNA, the CDR3 is TGTGCCAGCAGCCAATGGACAGACAATCAGCCCCAGCATTTT. Residues: CASSQWTDNQPQHF.

The chain uses TRBV7-9 and TRBJ2-3; no definite D call. Trimming shortened V by 3 bases and J by 2 bases, and 18 bases separated the two germline ends. This CDR3 has 17 residues. Germline V lookup: CDR1 SEHNR, CDR2 FQNEAQ (reference sequence). The CDR3 nucleotides are TGTGCCAGCAGCTTGTTGGCGGCTTTGCGGTTCACAGATACGCAGTATTTT. Amino acid sequence: CASSLLAALRFTDTQYF. Drawing the rest from reference TRBV7-9 and TRBJ2-3, the complete variable domain is DTGVSQNPRHKITKRGQNVTFRCDPISEHNRLYWYRQTLGQGPEFLTYFQNEAQLEKSRLLSDRFSAERPKGSFSTLEIQRTEQGDSAMYLCASSLLAALRFTDTQYFGPGTRLTVL.

This clonotype was detected a few times. The chain uses TRBV6-2 or TRBV6-3 and TRBJ1-1, with a weak D call TRBD1 (5 bases). CDR1 is MNHEY, CDR2 SVGEGT, per germline. The CDR3 runs to 15 residues. Trimming pared 2 bases from V and 6 bases from J, leaving 16 bases between. The CDR3: CASSYRLGRGPEAFF. CDR3 in DNA: TGTGCCAGCAGTTACAGACTTGGGAGGGGACCTGAAGCTTTCTTT.

The rearrangement links TRBV28 to TRBJ1-6; D is possibly TRBD1 (5 bases). CDR3 length: 15 residues. Germline values: CDR1 MDHEN, CDR2 SYDVKM. The V and J ends lost 3 bases and 6 bases respectively, with 12 bases between them. CDR3 loop: CASSFGDRRNSPLHF. The CDR3 nucleotides read TGTGCCAGCAGTTTCGGCGACAGACGTAATTCACCCCTCCACTTT.

The chain is built from TRBV20-1 and TRBJ1-4; 7 nucleotides agree with TRBD1. V trimming: 2 bases; J trimming: 7 bases; junction bases outside the gene matches: 7. Germline CDR1 DFQATT, CDR2 SNEGSKA (reference sequence). The CDR3 has 14 residues. CDR3 protein: CSARRSAGGEKLFF. In DNA form, the CDR3 reads TGCAGTGCTAGAAGATCAGCAGGGGGTGAAAAACTGTTTTTT.

This clonotype appeared once. This may be a read error, as it is one base from a much larger clone. The chain is built from TRBV5-1 and TRBJ1-4; D is ambiguous. Germline V gives CDR1 SGHRS, CDR2 YFSETQ. This CDR3 region has 16 residues. CDR3 sequence: CASSSGLRVTNEKLSF. The CDR3 DNA is TGCGCCAGCAGCTCCGGTCTTCGCGTAACTAATGAAAAACTGTCTTTT.

This clonotype was seen a handful of times. This sequence joins TRBV6-6 and TRBJ1-5, with a weak D call TRBD1 (5 bases). Between the trimmed V and J ends, which lost 4 bases and 4 bases, there was a span of 11 bases. Looked up from germline, CDR1 is MNHNY and CDR2 is SVGAGI (reference sequence). The CDR3 covers 14 residues. Here the CDR3 reads CASSFQGGNQPQHF. The CDR3, as DNA: TGTGCCAGCAGTTTCCAGGGAGGGAATCAGCCCCAGCATTTT.

The table lists this clonotype with a few counts. The J gene is TRBJ2-3, the V gene TRBV7-8; D remains unclear. Looked up from germline, CDR1 is SGHVS and CDR2 is FQNEAQ. The CDR3 is 15 residues long. Trimming took 5 bases from V and 2 from J, leaving 14 bases between them. DNA for the CDR3: TGTGCCAGCAGCCCCATTCTCGGGCCCACAGATACGCAGTATTTT. Translated: CASSPILGPTDTQYF.

This clonotype was counted a few times. J is TRBJ1-5 and V is TRBV7-2; possibly TRBD1 for D (6 bases). The CDR3 totals 14 residues. Germline values: CDR1 SGHTA, CDR2 FQGNSA. With 3 bases removed from V and 3 bases from J, the gap between germline ends came to 9 bases. CDR3 nucleotides: TGTGCCAGCAGCTTCACAGGGCCCAATCAGCCCCAGCATTTT. Amino acid sequence: CASSFTGPNQPQHF.

The chain has TRBV14 and TRBJ2-3; 7 nucleotides align to TRBD1. CDR3 size: 13 residues. V was pared by 5 bases and J by 14 bases, with 13 bases of the junction left unmatched. Germline-derived CDR1 and CDR2 are SGHDN and FVKESK. The CDR3: CASSFSTGAPPYF. CDR3 nucleotides: TGTGCCAGCAGCTTTTCCACAGGGGCCCCGCCGTATTTT.

The V call is TRBV9, the J call TRBJ2-3; D not resolved. Trimming pared 3 bases from V and 3 bases from J, leaving 14 bases between. The CDR3 totals 15 residues. CDR1 and CDR2 from the germline V gene are SGDLS and YYNGEE. CDR3 nucleotide sequence: TGTGCCAGCAGCGCCCCTCCGGACCCAACAGATACGCAGTATTTT. Translation gives CASSAPPDPTDTQYF.

This chain connects TRBV24-1 to TRBJ2-1; 7 positions match TRBD1. The J segment lost 0 bases and the V segment lost 3 bases, leaving 7 bases of the junction unmatched. The CDR3 has 17 amino acids. Germline CDR1 reads KGHDR; CDR2 reads SFDVKD. CDR3 nucleotide sequence: TGTGCCACCAGTGATGTGGGACAGAGAGACTCCTACAATGAGCAGTTCTTC. As protein: CATSDVGQRDSYNEQFF.

This clonotype was counted only a few times. The chain employs TRBV27 and TRBJ1-5, with unresolved D. V shed 4 bases and J shed 1 base, with 8 bases lying between them. The CDR3 has 14 amino acids. Germline assignment: CDR1 MNHEY and CDR2 SMNVEV (reference sequence). The CDR3 DNA reads TGTGCCAGCAGTTCAGTAATAAGCAATCAGCCCCAGCATTTT. Translated: CASSSVISNQPQHF.

This clonotype was observed at least ten times. V is TRBV11-1 and J is TRBJ2-6; 7 bases align to TRBD1. CDR3 length: 15 residues. V was pared by 5 bases and J by 2 bases, with 3 bases of the junction left unmatched. The germline CDR1 and CDR2 sequences are SGHAT and FQDESV (reference sequence). Here the CDR3 DNA reads TGTGCCAGCAGCCCTCAGGGGGCTGGGGCCAACGTCCTGACTTTC. Amino acids: CASSPQGAGANVLTF.

This clonotype was seen only a few times. This chain uses TRBV6-5 with TRBJ2-5; TRBD1 or TRBD2 may be the D gene (5 bases each). This CDR3 has 13 amino acids. The V end was cut by 0 bases, the J end by 4 bases, with 6 bases between. Germline V CDR1 and CDR2: MNHEY, SVGAGI. The CDR3 spells CASSYSGTETQYF. The CDR3 DNA is TGTGCCAGCAGTTACTCCGGGACAGAGACCCAGTACTTC.

V gene TRBV2 combines with J gene TRBJ2-7; D might be TRBD1 (6 bases). The CDR3 has 14 amino acids. Germline CDR1 SNHLY, CDR2 FYNNEI. V lost 6 bases and J lost 0, with 12 bases in between. The CDR3 reads CASRSRGHSYEQYF. The CDR3 DNA is TGTGCCAGCAGGTCTCGGGGACACTCCTACGAGCAGTACTTC.

The chain has TRBV28 and TRBJ2-1; 8 positions agree with TRBD1. The CDR3 spans 16 residues. Germline values: CDR1 MDHEN, CDR2 SYDVKM. Unmatched junction bases numbered 7, after V lost 1 base and J lost 5 bases. In nucleotides, the CDR3 is TGTGCCAGCAGTTTATTAGGACAGGGAACCCACAATGAGCAGTTCTTC. Protein product: CASSLLGQGTHNEQFF.

This sequence joins TRBV6-2 or TRBV6-3 and TRBJ2-1, with D maybe TRBD2 (5 bases). Germline V gene sequence: CDR1 MNHEY, CDR2 SVGEGT. V was trimmed by 7 bases and J by 9 bases, leaving 19 bases between them. The CDR3 has 14 amino acids. DNA for the CDR3: TGTGCCAGCACTATCCTTTCTAGCACCGGTGAGCAGTTCTTC. This codes for CASTILSSTGEQFF.